The rows below give T cell receptor beta chains drawn from one sample of a study of blood T cell repertoires in COVID-19. Data came from immunoSEQ multiplex PCR; TCRdb stores just in-frame clones and leaves some out. The sample shows 150,000 to 200,000 clones, almost 80% of them seen only once. The sequenced sample was peripheral blood. The source of these receptors is a woman aged 65 to 85 with acute or convalescent COVID-19. The CDR3 runs from the conserved cysteine through the conserved F or W. A D gene is named only where the DNA matches it firmly. Part of the rows lack a size; the others show once, few, many or a class for expanded clones.

J | D | size | V | CDR3 | DNA
TRBJ1-6 | - | - | TRBV4-1 | CASSQDISGLSSSYNSPLHF | TGCGCCAGCAGCCAAGATATTTCCGGGTTGAGTTCCTCCTATAATTCACCCCTCCACTTT
TRBJ1-3 | - | - | TRBV7-9 | CASSLVELISGNTIYF | TGTGCCAGCAGCTTAGTCGAGCTGATCTCTGGAAACACCATATATTTT
TRBJ1-5 | - | - | TRBV10-1 | CGPAGCGVGSNQPQHF | TGCGGCCCTGCGGGGTGCGGGGTAGGTAGCAATCAGCCCCAGCATTTT
TRBJ1-3 | - | few | TRBV3-1/TRBV3-2 | CASSQGTVGNTIYF | TGTGCCAGCAGCCAAGGTACTGTAGGAAACACCATATATTTT
TRBJ1-6 | - | - | TRBV9 | CASSVDSLRPLHF | TGTGCCAGCAGCGTAGACAGTCTACGACCCCTCCACTTT
TRBJ2-6 | - | - | TRBV19 | CASSIEGANVLTF | TGTGCCAGTAGTATCGAGGGGGCCAACGTCCTGACTTTC
TRBJ2-3 | TRBD1 | few | TRBV19 | CASSMWTGPGTDTQYF | TGTGCCAGTAGTATGTGGACAGGGCCGGGCACAGATACGCAGTATTTT
TRBJ1-4 | - | few | TRBV19 | CASSITGIEEKLFF | TGTGCCAGTAGTATAACAGGGATAGAGGAAAAACTGTTTTTT
TRBJ2-1 | TRBD2 | - | TRBV6-1 | CASSEALGTSGSGEQFF | TGTGCCAGCAGTGAAGCGCTAGGGACTAGCGGGAGTGGTGAGCAGTTCTTC
TRBJ2-1 | - | - | TRBV19 | CASSINFKGGMGGYNEQFF | TGTGCCAGTAGTATTAACTTTAAAGGGGGCATGGGGGGATACAATGAGCAGTTCTTC
TRBJ2-7 | TRBD1 | - | TRBV6-5 | CASRLGGTGSYEQYF | TGTGCCAGCAGACTAGGGGGGACAGGTAGTTACGAGCAGTACTTC
TRBJ1-1 | - | - | TRBV5-1 | CASSFDSMNTEAFF | TGCGCCAGCAGCTTCGACAGCATGAACACTGAAGCTTTCTTT
TRBJ1-2 | - | - | TRBV6-2/TRBV6-3 | CASSPGAGSRGYTF | TGTGCCAGCAGTCCAGGAGCGGGGTCTCGTGGCTACACCTTC
TRBJ2-1 | - | once | TRBV19 | CASSIVGGRLKFF | TGTGCCAGTAGTATTGTCGGGGGAAGGTTAAAGTTCTTC
TRBJ2-5 | - | - | TRBV10-3 | CAISESRTEWSGTQYF | TGTGCCATCAGTGAGTCGCGGACAGAATGGTCGGGGACCCAGTACTTC
TRBJ2-1 | TRBD2 | - | TRBV2 | CASTSGGGLAERYNEQFF | TGTGCCAGCACCTCAGGGGGGGGACTAGCGGAAAGATACAATGAGCAGTTCTTC
TRBJ2-1 | - | - | TRBV5-1 | CASSTSSYNEQFF | TGCGCCAGCAGTACTAGCTCCTACAATGAGCAGTTCTTC
TRBJ2-1 | TRBD2 | - | TRBV7-3 | CASSPPQATSGRANEQFF | TGTGCCAGCAGCCCACCGCAAGCCACTAGCGGGAGGGCAAATGAGCAGTTCTTC
TRBJ1-2 | - | - | TRBV20-1 | CSVANRAGYTF | TGCAGTGTTGCCAACAGGGCTGGCTACACCTTC
TRBJ1-6 | TRBD1 | - | TRBV15 | CATSIETGMNSPLHF | TGTGCCACCAGCATAGAGACAGGGATGAATTCACCCCTCCACTTT
TRBJ1-5 | - | - | TRBV19 | CASNQISNQPQHF | TGTGCCAGTAACCAGATTAGCAATCAGCCCCAGCATTTT
TRBJ1-1 | - | - | TRBV6-5 | CASTPRATEAFF | TGTGCCAGCACGCCCAGGGCCACTGAAGCTTTCTTT
TRBJ2-1 | - | - | TRBV2 | CASSRQEPYEQFF | TGTGCCAGCAGCCGCCAGGAACCGTATGAGCAGTTCTTC
TRBJ2-1 | TRBD2 | - | TRBV30 | CAWSGTSRNYNEQFF | TGTGCCTGGAGTGGGACTAGCAGAAACTACAATGAGCAGTTCTTC
TRBJ2-3 | - | - | TRBV7-9 | CASSLVGHTVTDTQYF | TGTGCCAGCAGCTTAGTGGGACATACCGTCACAGATACGCAGTATTTT
TRBJ2-5 | - | - | TRBV5-6 | CASSLAQNPPGETQYF | TGTGCCAGCAGCTTGGCCCAAAACCCCCCAGGGGAGACCCAGTACTTC
TRBJ1-1 | TRBD1 | - | TRBV12-3/TRBV12-4 | CASSERTGGEAFF | TGTGCCAGCAGTGAACGGACAGGGGGTGAAGCTTTCTTT
TRBJ1-5 | - | - | TRBV12-3/TRBV12-4 | CASNSARGPQHF | TGTGCCAGTAATTCCGCCCGGGGGCCCCAGCATTTT
TRBJ1-1 | - | - | TRBV4-1 | CASSQGGVNTEAFF | TGCGCCAGCAGCCAAGGAGGCGTAAACACTGAAGCTTTCTTT
TRBJ2-5 | TRBD1 | once | TRBV9 | CASSVGTGVYETQYF | TGTGCCAGCAGCGTAGGGACAGGTGTTTACGAGACCCAGTACTTC
TRBJ2-1 | TRBD2 | few | TRBV2 | CASKSGRYSYNEQFF | TGTGCCAGCAAGAGCGGGAGATACTCCTACAATGAGCAGTTCTTC
TRBJ1-1 | - | - | TRBV7-9 | CASDMGSGTEAFF | TGTGCCAGCGACATGGGGAGCGGCACTGAAGCTTTCTTT
TRBJ1-1 | - | - | TRBV7-2 | CASSLSFAEAFF | TGTGCCAGCAGCTTATCGTTCGCTGAAGCTTTCTTT
TRBJ1-2 | - | - | TRBV15 | CATSREEGDGYTF | TGTGCCACCAGCAGAGAAGAAGGAGATGGCTACACCTTC
TRBJ1-6 | - | - | TRBV15 | CATSRDGQFNSPLHF | TGTGCCACCAGCAGAGATGGACAGTTTAATTCACCCCTCCACTTT
TRBJ2-5 | TRBD1 | - | TRBV7-2 | CASSLRQGGETQYF | TGTGCCAGCAGCTTGAGACAGGGGGGAGAGACCCAGTACTTC
TRBJ2-6 | - | - | TRBV7-9 | CASSVGRDSYSGANVLTF | TGTGCCAGCAGCGTAGGCCGGGACTCATACTCTGGGGCCAACGTCCTGACTTTC
TRBJ1-2 | - | - | TRBV2 | CASSDSSGGYTF | TGTGCCAGCAGTGATAGTAGCGGTGGCTACACCTTC
TRBJ1-2 | TRBD1 | - | TRBV19 | CASTNGQGALFYGYTF | TGTGCCAGTACCAACGGACAGGGGGCTTTGTTCTATGGCTACACCTTC
TRBJ2-7 | TRBD1 | - | TRBV19 | CASSAPHPGTGGGEQYF | TGTGCCAGTAGTGCACCGCACCCCGGGACAGGGGGCGGCGAGCAGTACTTC
TRBJ1-3 | - | - | TRBV5-4 | CASSVALGGSGNTIYF | TGTGCCAGCAGCGTGGCCCTGGGGGGCTCTGGAAACACCATATATTTT
TRBJ2-7 | TRBD2 | - | TRBV5-1 | CASSLAGAGGASYEQYF | TGCGCCAGCAGCTTGGCCGGAGCGGGAGGCGCGTCCTACGAGCAGTACTTC
TRBJ2-5 | TRBD2 | - | TRBV3-1/TRBV3-2 | CASSFLAGQETQYF | TGTGCCAGCAGCTTCTTAGCGGGCCAAGAGACCCAGTACTTC
TRBJ2-6 | TRBD1 | - | TRBV19 | CASSIRGQDRVNSGANVLTF | TGTGCCAGTAGTATTAGGGGGCAGGACAGAGTAAACTCTGGGGCCAACGTCCTGACTTTC
TRBJ2-2 | - | - | TRBV6-5 | CASDGGTKRGELFF | TGTGCCAGCGATGGCGGAACCAAACGAGGGGAGCTGTTTTTT
TRBJ1-1 | - | - | TRBV27 | CASSSGFDTEAFF | TGTGCCAGCAGTTCCGGTTTTGACACTGAAGCTTTCTTT
TRBJ2-7 | - | many | TRBV3-1/TRBV3-2 | CASSQGGQQYF | TGTGCCAGCAGCCAAGGGGGCCAGCAGTACTTC
TRBJ1-3 | - | - | TRBV5-6 | CASSTGLISGNTIYF | TGTGCCAGCAGCACGGGACTAATCTCTGGAAACACCATATATTTT
TRBJ2-1 | TRBD2 | - | TRBV11-1 | CASSLSGLAGHNEQFF | TGTGCCAGCAGCCTGAGCGGACTAGCGGGGCACAATGAGCAGTTCTTC
TRBJ1-5 | TRBD1 | - | TRBV10-1 | CASSDEQGDRGNQPQHF | TGCGCCAGCAGTGACGAGCAGGGGGATAGGGGCAATCAGCCCCAGCATTTT
TRBJ2-7 | - | - | TRBV19 | CASRQQNNYEQYF | TGTGCCAGTAGACAGCAGAATAACTACGAGCAGTACTTC
TRBJ1-2 | - | - | TRBV2 | CASSDQPGHPFYGYTF | TGTGCCAGCAGTGACCAACCGGGACACCCGTTCTATGGCTACACCTTC
TRBJ1-4 | - | - | TRBV2 | CASSGRGGRRVKNEKLFF | TGTGCCAGCAGTGGGCGGGGGGGCCGCCGCGTTAAAAATGAAAAACTGTTTTTT
TRBJ2-3 | - | - | TRBV11-3 | CASSLGARMTDTQYF | TGTGCCAGCAGCTTAGGTGCCAGAATGACAGATACGCAGTATTTT
TRBJ2-3 | - | - | TRBV6-6 | CASGKGLTDTQYF | TGTGCCAGCGGTAAGGGGCTCACAGATACGCAGTATTTT
TRBJ1-1 | - | - | TRBV12-1 | CASATHEAFF | TGTGCCAGCGCGACTCATGAAGCTTTCTTT
TRBJ2-7 | TRBD1 | - | TRBV6-5 | CASSKTGGTYEQYF | TGTGCCAGCAGCAAGACAGGGGGAACCTACGAGCAGTACTTC
TRBJ2-1 | TRBD1 | - | TRBV28 | CASSLFGQGGNNEQFF | TGTGCCAGCAGTTTATTCGGACAGGGAGGAAACAATGAGCAGTTCTTC
TRBJ2-2 | TRBD1 | - | TRBV4-1 | CASSQHDRAGTGELFF | TGCGCCAGCAGCCAGCACGACAGGGCCGGCACCGGGGAGCTGTTTTTT